A single sample is the source of the 23 T cell receptor beta chains below, sequenced in a study of cytomegalovirus exposure and HLA in healthy donors. The PCR was carried out with 60 Vbeta primers and 13 Jbeta primers. The method was immunoSEQ multiplex PCR; TCRdb's version includes in-frame clones alone and lacks a portion of them. The data contain 200,000 to 250,000 clones, roughly 80% of them singletons. The sequenced material came from PBMCs. The receptors here all came from a man in his forties in good health and CMV-seronegative.

V gene TRBV9 combines with J gene TRBJ2-1, with a tentative D call TRBD1 (5 bases). The CDR3 sequence is 13 residues long. Germline V CDR1 and CDR2: SGDLS, YYNGEE. Between the trimmed V and J ends, which lost 2 bases and 8 bases, there was a span of 11 bases. As DNA, the CDR3 is TGTGCCAGCAGCGTGACAGTCTCCGATGAGCAGTTCTTC. It translates to CASSVTVSDEQFF.

The genes are TRBV27 and TRBJ2-7, with D uncertain. Germline lookup yields CDR1 MNHEY and CDR2 SMNVEV (reference sequence). CDR3 length: 15 residues. The V gene lost 4 bases and the J gene lost 2 bases, with 15 bases spanning the gap. The DNA for the CDR3 is TGTGCCAGCAGTTGGGCAGGCGAAGATCCCTACGAGCAGTACTTC. The encoded protein is CASSWAGEDPYEQYF.

This clone was detected only a few times. The chain combines TRBV2 with TRBJ1-4; 12 bases line up with TRBD1. CDR1 and CDR2 (germline): SNHLY, FYNNEI. V was pared by 6 bases and J by 3 bases, with 5 bases of the junction left unmatched. This CDR3 spans 16 amino acids. The CDR3 loop reads CASSSGQGASNEKLFF. CDR3 coding DNA: TGTGCCAGCAGCTCGGGACAGGGGGCTTCTAATGAAAAACTGTTTTTT.

This chain uses TRBV7-2 with TRBJ1-5; D may be TRBD1 (6 bases). This CDR3 comprises 15 residues. V was pared by 5 bases and J by 0 bases, with 11 bases between. The germline gives CDR1 SGHTA, CDR2 FQGNSA. The CDR3 DNA reads as TGTGCCAGCAGCCGGGGCAGGGGTAGCAATCAGCCCCAGCATTTT. Translated, it gives CASSRGRGSNQPQHF.

V gene TRBV27 combines with J gene TRBJ1-2; 7 nucleotides agree with TRBD1. Germline CDR1 and CDR2: MNHEY and SMNVEV (reference sequence). The CDR3 extends over 17 amino acids. Trimming at V came to 8 bases and at J to 4 bases, leaving 19 bases not matched to a gene. CDR3 amino acids: CASHPAAGQPRSYGYTF. The CDR3 DNA is TGTGCCAGCCATCCCGCGGCGGGACAGCCCCGGAGCTATGGCTACACCTTC.

The chain employs TRBV7-2 and TRBJ1-2, with no clear D. The CDR3 spans 12 residues. Germline CDR1 SGHTA, CDR2 FQGNSA. Trimming took 4 bases from V and 2 from J, leaving 5 bases between them. The CDR3 region is CASSYENYGYTF. For the CDR3, the DNA is TGTGCCAGCAGCTATGAGAACTATGGCTACACCTTC.

This chain links TRBV2 with TRBJ1-3; possible D gene TRBD1, 5 bases. There are 12 residues in the CDR3. Trimming took off 10 bases at V and 5 bases at J, with 12 bases between the two ends. From germline, CDR1 is SNHLY and CDR2 FYNNEI. The CDR3: CANLDIRNTIYF. CDR3 in DNA: TGTGCCAACTTGGACATTCGAAACACCATATATTTT.

This clone came up a few times. The rearrangement uses TRBV5-5 and TRBJ1-2, with unresolved D. The CDR3 extends over 14 amino acids. The germline gives CDR1 SGHKS, CDR2 YYEKEE (reference sequence). The ends were cut back, 6 bases at V and 4 bases at J, with 16 bases in the middle. CDR3 residues: CASIPGQRGYGYTF. The CDR3 DNA is TGTGCCAGCATTCCCGGGCAGCGGGGCTATGGCTACACCTTC.

For this clone: One end of the junction is discordant with germline, which a read error may explain. This chain uses TRBV9 with TRBJ2-5; D ambiguous. Germline loops: CDR1 SGDLS, CDR2 YYNGEE. The CDR3 is 15 residues long. The CDR3: CASSVGEATQEAQYF. Written as DNA, the CDR3 is TGTGCCAGCAGCGTAGGTGAGGCCACCCAAGAGGCCCAGTACTTC.

The chain has TRBV19 and TRBJ1-1, with 7 nucleotides matching TRBD1. CDR1 is LNHDA and CDR2 is SQIVND in the germline V gene (reference sequence). V lost 2 bases to trimming and J lost 5 bases; unmatched junction nucleotides: 2. The CDR3 sequence is 13 residues long. The CDR3, as DNA: TGTGCCAGTAGTATAAGGGGGCAGACTGAAGCTTTCTTT. Amino acid sequence: CASSIRGQTEAFF.

The chain carries TRBV18 and TRBJ2-1; tentative D call: TRBD1 (6 bases). V was cut by 6 bases and J by 7 bases, with 16 bases left in between. This CDR3 region has 14 residues. CDR1 and CDR2 (germline): KGHSH, LQKENI. CDR3 sequence: CASSPTGIANEQFF. The CDR3 DNA follows: TGTGCCAGCTCCCCAACAGGGATTGCAAATGAGCAGTTCTTC.

V and J are TRBV7-9 and TRBJ2-1; no clear D gene. Germline CDR1 SEHNR, CDR2 FQNEAQ (reference sequence). CDR3 length equals 14 residues. Trimming left V 0 bases short and J 11 bases short, with 14 bases between. The CDR3 spells CASSLAAALRKQFF. The CDR3 nucleotides read TGTGCCAGCAGCTTAGCTGCCGCCCTTAGAAAGCAGTTCTTC.

In DNA, the CDR3 is TGTGCCAGCAGACCCGGACAGCTCAATCAGCCCCAGCATTTT. Its protein product is CASRPGQLNQPQHF. The chain uses TRBV27 and TRBJ1-5; TRBD1 might be the D (6 bases). The germline V gene encodes CDR1 MNHEY and CDR2 SMNVEV (reference sequence). The CDR3 extends over 14 amino acids. V lost 6 bases and J 3 bases, leaving 12 bases between the germline ends.

The CDR3 loop reads CAIRQETNYGYTF. In DNA, the CDR3 is TGTGCCATCAGACAGGAGACTAACTATGGCTACACCTTC. V gene TRBV10-3 combines with J gene TRBJ1-2, with D perhaps TRBD1 (5 bases). Between the trimmed V and J ends, which lost 6 bases and 0 bases, there was a span of 8 bases. CDR1 is ENHRY, CDR2 SYGVKD, per germline. The CDR3 is made up of 13 amino acids.

This sequence joins TRBV25-1 and TRBJ2-5, with 9 bases matching TRBD1. The CDR3 length is 16 residues. Germline values: CDR1 MGHDK, CDR2 SYGVNS. The V and J ends lost 5 bases and 4 bases, in that order; junction bases with no gene match: 11. CDR3 DNA: TGTGCCAGCAGTTCGGACAGGGGTAATATCGTAGAGACCCAGTACTTC. Protein: CASSSDRGNIVETQYF.

V usage is TRBV21-1 and J usage is TRBJ1-3; the tabulated D call, TRBD1, remains unverified against the DNA. TRBV21-1 is flagged as a pseudogene. The CDR3 has 16 residues. CDR3 nucleotides: TGTGCCAGCAGCAAACCCGGGACAGGGACTGGAAACACCATATATTTT. Residues: CASSKPGTGTGNTIYF.

This clone was seen a few times. The rearrangement uses TRBV4-3 and TRBJ1-1; tentative D call: TRBD1 (5 bases). Germline CDR1 reads LGHNA; CDR2 reads YSLEER. The CDR3 covers 16 residues. V gave up 8 bases and J gave up 2 bases, with 21 bases separating them. In nucleotides, the CDR3 is TGCGCCAGCCGACCTAACGTCGCGGGACCCAACACTGAAGCTTTCTTT. Translated: CASRPNVAGPNTEAFF.

The genes are TRBV19 and TRBJ2-2, with 7 positions matching TRBD2. The germline CDR1 and CDR2 sequences are LNHDA and SQIVND (reference sequence). V lost 11 bases and J lost 3; bases outside the gene matches: 9. This CDR3 has 14 amino acids. CDR3 coding DNA: TGTGCCTCGGGGGGAGGGCCGTACACCGGGGAGCTGTTTTTT. Amino acids: CASGGGPYTGELFF. Full variable domain (outside the CDR3, taken from reference TRBV19 and TRBJ2-2): DGGITQSPKYLFRKEGQNVTLSCEQNLNHDAMYWYRQDPGQGLRLIYYSQIVNDFQKGDIAEGYSVSREKKESFPLTVTSAQKNPTAFYLCASGGGPYTGELFFGEGSRLTVL.

The chain recombines TRBV6-5 with TRBJ2-5; TRBD2 matches 11 bases. The CDR3 contains 15 residues. CDR1 MNHEY and CDR2 SVGAGI come from the germline V gene. V shed 8 bases, J shed 5 bases, and the junction held 10 bases outside the gene matches. CDR3: CASVGASGRSETQYF. In DNA, the CDR3 is TGTGCCAGCGTTGGGGCTAGCGGGAGGTCTGAGACCCAGTACTTC.

The CDR3 nucleotides read TGTGCCAGCTCAACAGAGGGGGCGCGGAATGAAAAACTGTTTTTT. Residues: CASSTEGARNEKLFF. The rearrangement links TRBV18 to TRBJ1-4; 7 nucleotides agree with TRBD1. Germline loops: CDR1 KGHSH, CDR2 LQKENI. Unmatched junction bases numbered 8, after V lost 5 bases and J lost 5 bases. This CDR3 has 15 amino acids.

The table lists this clone with a few counts. The rearrangement joins TRBV19 to TRBJ1-5, with 8 nucleotides matching TRBD1. Germline CDR1 reads LNHDA; CDR2 reads SQIVND (reference sequence). This CDR3 contains 15 residues. J gave up 6 bases and V 6 bases, and 10 bases lay outside the gene matches. The CDR3 loop reads CASRSTGDRSQPQHF. The CDR3 DNA reads as TGTGCCAGTAGATCGACAGGGGACCGAAGTCAGCCCCAGCATTTT.

V and J are TRBV7-2 and TRBJ1-2; a weak D match, TRBD1 (6 bases). In germline, CDR1 is SGHTA, CDR2 FQGNSA. The CDR3 contains 14 residues. The ends were cut back, 6 bases at V and 4 bases at J, with 15 bases in the middle. CDR3 nucleotides: TGTGCCAGCAGTCTCTCACAGGGATCCTATGGCTACACCTTC. It encodes CASSLSQGSYGYTF.

The CDR3 protein is CASSSRQSYEQYF. The CDR3 DNA reads as TGTGCCAGCTCATCCCGACAGAGCTACGAGCAGTACTTC. The rearrangement joins TRBV18 to TRBJ2-7; D is perhaps TRBD1 (5 bases). This CDR3 spans 13 amino acids. Trimming removed 5 bases from V and 3 bases from J, with 11 bases in between. Per the germline V gene, CDR1 is KGHSH and CDR2 is LQKENI.